These 18 T cell receptor beta chains were all obtained from the same sample, sequenced in a study of blood T cell repertoires in COVID-19. The assay was immunoSEQ multiplex PCR, and TCRdb's table has in-frame clones only and misses some. The sample has some 200,000 clones, 82% seen once. Sample: peripheral blood. The receptors derive from a human donor with acute or convalescent COVID-19. The donor label of this sample is uncertain.

The rearrangement uses TRBV30 and TRBJ1-1, with 8 bases identical to TRBD1. The J segment lost 6 bases and the V segment lost 4 bases, leaving 10 bases of the junction unmatched. Germline CDR1 GTSNPN, CDR2 SVGIG (reference sequence). The CDR3 totals 14 residues. CDR3 DNA: TGTGCCTGGAATCCGGGACAGGTCGGGGCTGAAGCTTTCTTT. This codes for CAWNPGQVGAEAFF.

The V call is TRBV19, the J call TRBJ1-1; D is ambiguous. CDR1 is LNHDA, CDR2 SQIVND, per germline (reference sequence). CDR3 size: 15 residues. V gave up 9 bases and J gave up 2 bases, with 19 bases separating them. The DNA for the CDR3 is TGTGCCAGCCACTCCGAGAGGTCTTTAAACACTGAAGCTTTCTTT. Translated: CASHSERSLNTEAFF.

A word on this clone: Other nucleotide sequences in the sample specify the same CDR3. J is TRBJ2-1 and V is TRBV5-1; 8 positions agree with TRBD2. Trimming removed 0 bases from V and 4 bases from J; junction bases left unmatched: 3. CDR3 length: 15 amino acids. The germline V gene encodes CDR1 SGHRS and CDR2 YFSETQ. The CDR3 region is CASSLVAGSYNEQFF. As DNA, the CDR3 is TGCGCCAGCAGCTTGGTAGCGGGATCTTACAATGAGCAGTTCTTC.

The chain has TRBV18 and TRBJ1-2; D perhaps matches TRBD1 (5 bases). Trimming took 2 bases from V and 3 from J, leaving 7 bases between them. Per germline, CDR1 KGHSH and CDR2 LQKENI. There are 13 residues in the CDR3. CDR3 bases: TGTGCCAGCTCACCATCCAGGGACTATGGCTACACCTTC. Its protein is CASSPSRDYGYTF. Based on the CDR3 plus reference TRBV18 and TRBJ1-2, the full variable domain is NAGVMQNPRHLVRRRGQEARLRCSPMKGHSHVYWYRQLPEEGLKFMVYLQKENIIDESGMPKERFSAEFPKEGPSILRIQQVVRGDSAAYFCASSPSRDYGYTFGSGTRLTVV.

This clone appeared a few times. The chain has TRBV2 and TRBJ1-2; no clear D. The CDR3 has 11 amino acids. Germline CDR1 is SNHLY and CDR2 is FYNNEI. Trimming pared 7 bases from V and 0 bases from J, leaving 3 bases between. CDR3 loop: CASTSNYGYTF. The CDR3 bases are TGTGCCAGCACCTCTAACTATGGCTACACCTTC. The full variable domain, in which reference TRBV2 and TRBJ1-2 provide the parts outside the CDR3, is EPEVTQTPSHQVTQMGQEVILRCVPISNHLYFYWYRQILGQKVEFLVSFYNNEISEKSEIFDDQFSVERPDGSNFTLKIRSTKLEDSAMYFCASTSNYGYTFGSGTRLTVV.

The rearrangement uses TRBV27 and TRBJ1-2; D gene uncertain. The V end was cut by 2 bases, the J end by 3 bases, with 7 bases between. Per the germline V gene, CDR1 is MNHEY and CDR2 is SMNVEV (reference sequence). The CDR3 spans 13 residues. CDR3 sequence reads: CASSLKGDYGYTF. CDR3 nucleotides: TGTGCCAGCAGTTTAAAGGGAGACTATGGCTACACCTTC.

J is TRBJ2-3 and V is TRBV5-1, with a tentative D call TRBD2 (6 bases). The V end was cut by 7 bases, the J end by 3 bases, with 15 bases between. The CDR3 totals 14 residues. Germline CDR1 SGHRS, CDR2 YFSETQ. The CDR3: CASAGGRATDTQYF. The CDR3 DNA is TGCGCCAGCGCCGGAGGGAGAGCGACAGATACGCAGTATTTT.

This clone was detected many times. This rearrangement joins TRBV10-3 to TRBJ2-7, with TRBD2 matching 13 bases. V lost 6 bases and J lost 2; bases outside the gene matches: 10. Germline V CDR1 and CDR2: ENHRY, SYGVKD. The CDR3 runs 17 residues. The CDR3 region is CAISNSRTSGSTYEQYF. The CDR3 DNA sequence: TGTGCCATCAGCAACTCCCGGACTAGCGGGAGCACCTACGAGCAGTACTTC.

This rearrangement joins TRBV12-5 to TRBJ2-5; 7 nucleotides match TRBD2. Germline V gene lookup returns CDR1 LGHNT and CDR2 FRNRAP. The CDR3 runs to 14 residues. Trimming at V came to 5 bases and at J to 4 bases, leaving 7 bases not matched to a gene. The CDR3 bases are TGTGCTAGTGGTCCCGGGACTACATTAGAGACCCAGTACTTC. It encodes CASGPGTTLETQYF.

The rearrangement links TRBV15 to TRBJ1-2; 12 nucleotides agree with TRBD1. Germline CDR1 is LNHNV and CDR2 is YYDKDF (reference sequence). This CDR3 spans 18 amino acids. With V trimmed by 0 bases and J by 0 bases, 5 bases remained unmatched. CDR3: CATSRDGTGGRANYGYTF. The DNA for the CDR3 is TGTGCCACCAGCAGAGATGGGACAGGGGGCCGAGCTAACTATGGCTACACCTTC.

The J gene is TRBJ2-2, the V gene TRBV7-2, with D possibly matching TRBD1 (5 bases). Germline CDR1 and CDR2: SGHTA and FQGNSA. V shed 3 bases and J shed 2 bases, with 10 bases lying between them. This CDR3 region has 15 residues. CDR3 sequence: CASSLGRVNTGELFF. CDR3 DNA sequence: TGTGCCAGCAGCTTGGGCAGGGTCAACACCGGGGAGCTGTTTTTT.

The CDR3: CASSQGVSSGRLTGELFF. The CDR3 nucleotides read TGTGCCAGCAGCCAAGGGGTATCAAGCGGGAGATTGACCGGGGAGCTGTTTTTT. The chain recombines TRBV3-1 (or the pseudogene TRBV3-2) with TRBJ2-2; 8 nucleotides align to TRBD2. Per germline, CDR1 LGHDT and CDR2 YNNKEL (reference sequence). Trimming took 1 base from V and 5 from J; bases not matched to a gene: 12. This CDR3 is 18 amino acids long.

V usage is TRBV12-3 or TRBV12-4 and J usage is TRBJ2-5; no clear D. CDR3 length: 12 residues. V was trimmed by 4 bases and J by 1 base, leaving 4 bases between them. This chain's CDR3 is CASSSSQETQYF. In DNA form, the CDR3 reads TGTGCCAGCAGTTCCTCCCAAGAGACCCAGTACTTC.

CDR3 sequence reads: CAWSAGPPGNTIYF. CDR3 in DNA: TGTGCCTGGAGTGCAGGGCCTCCTGGAAACACCATATATTTT. V gene TRBV30 combines with J gene TRBJ1-3, with D possibly TRBD1 on 5 matching bases. Germline CDR1 reads GTSNPN; CDR2 reads SVGIG (reference sequence). Deletions cut 1 base from V and 2 bases from J, with 9 bases between. The CDR3 loop spans 14 amino acids.

The chain has TRBV10-1 and TRBJ1-1; D perhaps matches TRBD1 (5 bases). Germline CDR1 and CDR2: WNHNN and SYGVQD (reference sequence). The CDR3 loop spans 14 amino acids. Between the trimmed V and J ends, which lost 4 bases and 4 bases, there was a span of 13 bases. The CDR3 DNA reads as TGCGCCAGCAGTGGCGTTGGGGCGGCCACTGAAGCTTTCTTT. Its translation is CASSGVGAATEAFF.

The chain carries TRBV7-2 and TRBJ2-3; D is perhaps TRBD1 (5 bases). Germline V lookup: CDR1 SGHTA, CDR2 FQGNSA. This CDR3 contains 16 residues. V dropped 5 bases and J dropped 3 bases, with 18 bases sitting between them. DNA of the CDR3: TGTGCCAGCAGCCCCGAACGCAGGGTGGGTACAGATACGCAGTATTTT. It codes for CASSPERRVGTDTQYF.

The chain carries TRBV24-1 and TRBJ2-5, with a weak D call TRBD2 (5 bases). This CDR3 is 16 amino acids long. Germline CDR1 and CDR2: KGHDR and SFDVKD. Trimming took 3 bases from V and 0 from J, leaving 13 bases between them. CDR3 DNA sequence: TGTGCCACCAGTGATGGCAGCGAGCGGTACCAAGAGACCCAGTACTTC. This gives the protein CATSDGSERYQETQYF.

The chain combines TRBV11-2 with TRBJ2-5, with unresolved D. The CDR3 runs 14 residues. Germline V CDR1 and CDR2: SGHAT, FQNNGV. V shed 1 base and J shed 1 base, with 7 bases lying between them. The CDR3 reads CASSLVVGQETQYF. The DNA of the CDR3 is TGTGCCAGCAGCTTAGTAGTCGGCCAAGAGACCCAGTACTTC.